The 23 T cell receptor beta chains below were found in one sample sequenced in a study of identical twins. TCRdb re-analysed the 5' RACE reads in MiXCR, keeping a single row per CDR3 protein. The sample shows about 720,000 distinct CDR3 sequences, about 20% of them seen only once. This sample also belongs to another study, concerning T cells expressing NK-cell markers.

The sample consisted of PBMCs. These receptors were taken from a woman aged 18-30 years in good health.

This clonotype was recorded a few times. V is TRBV12-3 or TRBV12-4 and J is TRBJ2-3; D gene ambiguous. V was cut by 3 bases and J by 5 bases, with 15 bases left in between. The CDR3 has 15 residues. The DNA for the CDR3 is TGTGCCAGCAGTTTGGCCGGCCTCAGTGAAGATACGCAGTATTTT. As protein: CASSLAGLSEDTQYF.

In its sample, this clonotype was seen many times. The chain combines TRBV12-3 or TRBV12-4 with TRBJ1-2; a possible D gene is TRBD1 (5 bases). The CDR3 is 12 residues long. With 5 bases removed from V and 8 bases from J, the gap between germline ends came to 12 bases. DNA for the CDR3: TGTGCCAGCAGTCCCTCCCGGGGGGGCTACACCTTC. It specifies CASSPSRGGYTF.

There are a few counts of this clonotype. The genes are TRBV20-1 and TRBJ2-1; 8 positions match TRBD2. CDR3 size: 16 residues. Germline V CDR1 and CDR2: DFQATT, SNEGSKA (reference sequence). The V segment lost 6 bases and the J segment 0 bases; nucleotides outside the gene matches: 10. CDR3 coding DNA: TGCAGTGCCCCGACTAGCGAGTCGCACTCCTACAATGAGCAGTTCTTC. It encodes CSAPTSESHSYNEQFF.

Only a few counts were recorded for this clonotype. The J gene is TRBJ1-1, the V gene TRBV27; D might be TRBD1 (5 bases). V dropped 5 bases and J dropped 3 bases, with 22 bases sitting between them. Germline V gives CDR1 MNHEY, CDR2 SMNVEV (reference sequence). The CDR3 is 17 residues long. CDR3 DNA sequence: TGTGCCAGCAGTCCGTGGGGGGGTAGGAGAGAGTACACTGAAGCTTTCTTT. Translating gives CASSPWGGRREYTEAFF.

The chain carries TRBV9 and TRBJ1-4, with D tentatively TRBD1 (5 bases). Per germline, CDR1 SGDLS and CDR2 YYNGEE. The CDR3 covers 15 residues. Trimming took off 0 bases at V and 10 bases at J, with 16 bases between the two ends. Written as DNA, the CDR3 is TGTGCCAGCAGCGTAGAGGCAGAGATGAGGGGAAAACTGTTTTTT. This gives the protein CASSVEAEMRGKLFF.

Details on this clonotype: One junction end disagrees with the germline gene, perhaps due to a read error. The rearrangement links TRBV11-1 to TRBJ2-6, with 7 nucleotides matching TRBD1. The CDR3 loop spans 19 amino acids. The germline CDR1 and CDR2 sequences are SGHAT and FQDESV (reference sequence). The CDR3 is CASSLAPGQRSSGANVLTF. The DNA of the CDR3 is TGTGCCAGCAGCCTAGCACCGGGACAGAGAAGCTCTGGGGCCAACGTCCTGACTTTC.

The sample holds a few counts of this clonotype. This chain uses TRBV29-1 with TRBJ2-2; perhaps TRBD1 as D (6 bases). V gave up 2 bases and J gave up 6 bases, with 25 bases separating them. CDR3 length: 18 amino acids. Germline V gene lookup returns CDR1 SQVTM and CDR2 ANQGSEA. Here the CDR3 DNA reads TGCAGCGTTGAAAAAAGGGACACCCGAGGGGCCAACCCCGGGGAGCTGTTTTTT. Its protein is CSVEKRDTRGANPGELFF.

This clonotype was counted only a few times. The chain uses TRBV12-3 or TRBV12-4 and TRBJ1-6; no firm D call. The CDR3 consists of 13 residues. V was trimmed by 1 base and J by 7 bases, leaving 5 bases between them. The CDR3 sequence is CASSLGANSPLHF. In nucleotides, the CDR3 is TGTGCCAGCAGTTTAGGTGCCAATTCACCCCTCCACTTT.

This clonotype was picked up a small number of times. The V and J genes are TRBV12-3 or TRBV12-4 and TRBJ1-3, with unresolved D. This CDR3 contains 14 residues. The V and J ends lost 7 bases and 2 bases respectively, with 12 bases between them. CDR3 amino acids: CASIRGQAGNTIYF. For the CDR3, the DNA is TGTGCCAGCATCCGAGGGCAGGCTGGAAACACCATATATTTT.

In this sample, this clonotype turned up a few times. The V call is TRBV3-1, the J call TRBJ1-1; possible D gene TRBD1, 6 bases. The CDR3 is 12 amino acids. The V end was cut by 3 bases, the J end by 10 bases, with 12 bases between. Germline V lookup: CDR1 LGHDT, CDR2 YNNKEL (reference sequence). This chain's CDR3 is CASSQGTSVAFF. DNA for the CDR3: TGTGCCAGCAGCCAGGGGACATCGGTAGCTTTCTTT.

In this sample, this clonotype turned up a few times. In DNA, the CDR3 is TGTGCCAGCAGGAAGGCTGACGGGAGGGGGACCGGGGAGCTGTTTTTT. Translating gives CASRKADGRGTGELFF. This chain links TRBV6-1 with TRBJ2-2; 8 nucleotides agree with TRBD2. The germline V gene has CDR1 MNHNS and CDR2 SASEGT. The J segment lost 5 bases and the V segment lost 6 bases, leaving 11 bases of the junction unmatched. The CDR3 is 16 amino acids.

The rearrangement links TRBV4-1 to TRBJ2-6; TRBD2 matches 13 bases. The ends lost 3 bases at V and 1 base at J; junction bases unmatched: 3. The CDR3 is 18 residues long. CDR1 is MGHRA and CDR2 is YSYEKL in the germline V gene. CDR3 bases: TGCGCCAGCAGCCAGAGACTAGCGGGGGGTTCTGGGGCCAACGTCCTGACTTTC. Translated: CASSQRLAGGSGANVLTF.

The chain uses TRBV12-3 or TRBV12-4 and TRBJ1-5; no definite D call. V lost 4 bases to trimming and J lost 2 bases, with 15 bases between them. The length of the CDR3 is 16 residues. The CDR3 protein is CASSSEQVEGNQPQHF. In DNA, the CDR3 is TGTGCCAGCAGTTCCGAGCAAGTGGAAGGCAATCAGCCCCAGCATTTT.

The V call is TRBV20-1, the J call TRBJ2-1; D not certain. This CDR3 region has 15 residues. The V end was cut by 0 bases, the J end by 4 bases, with 13 bases between. Germline CDR1 is DFQATT and CDR2 is SNEGSKA (reference sequence). DNA for the CDR3: TGCAGTGCTAGAGAGGTCGTAGGGCGGTACAATGAGCAGTTCTTC. Translation gives CSAREVVGRYNEQFF.

This clonotype has just a few counts. V gene TRBV6-5 combines with J gene TRBJ2-7; D is uncertain. Trimming cost V 2 bases and J 3 bases, with 8 bases left between them. There are 13 residues in the CDR3. The germline CDR1 and CDR2 sequences are MNHEY and SVGAGI. The CDR3 reads CASSYGPGYEQYF. The CDR3 DNA follows: TGTGCCAGCAGTTACGGTCCCGGCTACGAGCAGTACTTC.

V is TRBV15 and J is TRBJ2-7; D is uncertain. The V and J ends lost 1 base and 5 bases respectively, with 12 bases between them. This CDR3 contains 14 residues. Germline-derived CDR1 and CDR2 are LNHNV and YYDKDF (reference sequence). The CDR3 nucleotides are TGTGCCACCAGCAGAGCGCTTCAGTCCCACGAGCAGTACTTC. It translates to CATSRALQSHEQYF.

This clonotype was seen a handful of times. The rearrangement links TRBV9 to TRBJ2-2; D tentatively reads TRBD1 or TRBD2 (5 bases each). The V end lost 4 bases, the J end lost 2 bases, and 12 bases lay between the germline ends. The CDR3 loop spans 15 amino acids. Germline V gene lookup returns CDR1 SGDLS and CDR2 YYNGEE. The CDR3: CASSKSGDNTGELFF. The DNA for the CDR3 is TGTGCCAGCAGCAAGTCCGGGGACAACACCGGGGAGCTGTTTTTT.

This clonotype was picked up a small number of times. The chain uses TRBV4-3 and TRBJ2-7, with D maybe TRBD2 (6 bases). Germline lookup yields CDR1 LGHNA and CDR2 YSLEER. The CDR3 consists of 16 residues. V was cut by 6 bases and J by 4 bases, with 22 bases left in between. The CDR3 DNA reads as TGCGCCAGCAGATCTACTGGGGTGGCGGGATGGTACGAGCAGTACTTC. This gives the protein CASRSTGVAGWYEQYF.

The chain uses TRBV20-1 and TRBJ2-7, with 7 bases aligning to TRBD1. The germline CDR1 and CDR2 sequences are DFQATT and SNEGSKA (reference sequence). The CDR3 is made up of 15 amino acids. The ends lost 2 bases at V and 2 bases at J; junction bases unmatched: 9. CDR3 sequence: CSARLPDRRTYEQYF. CDR3 bases: TGCAGTGCTAGACTCCCGGACAGGAGAACCTACGAGCAGTACTTC.

V usage is TRBV13 and J usage is TRBJ1-1; D is unresolved. Germline V gene data show CDR1 as PRHDT and CDR2 as FYEKMQ (reference sequence). This CDR3 contains 15 residues. Trimming cost V 3 bases and J 2 bases, with 13 bases left between them. CDR3 DNA: TGTGCCAGCAGCTTTGCGGGTCTTAGCAACACTGAAGCTTTCTTT. Amino acid sequence: CASSFAGLSNTEAFF.

This clonotype appeared a few times. V usage is TRBV5-1 and J usage is TRBJ2-3; 8 nucleotides align to TRBD1. This CDR3 region has 14 residues. The V and J ends lost 4 bases and 2 bases, in that order; junction bases with no gene match: 3. Germline V gives CDR1 SGHRS, CDR2 YFSETQ. The CDR3 nucleotides are TGCGCCAGCAGCAGGACAGGGTACACAGATACGCAGTATTTT. Protein product: CASSRTGYTDTQYF.

The rearrangement joins TRBV5-1 to TRBJ1-2; 8 nucleotides line up with TRBD1. There are 13 residues in the CDR3. Looked up from germline, CDR1 is SGHRS and CDR2 is YFSETQ. V shed 3 bases and J 5 bases; nucleotides not matched to a gene: 3. Here the CDR3 DNA reads TGCGCCAGCAGCTGGGACAGGAGATATGGCTACACCTTC. Amino acids: CASSWDRRYGYTF.

The chain combines TRBV7-8 with TRBJ2-6; perhaps D is TRBD1 or TRBD2 (5 bases each). The germline V gene has CDR1 SGHVS and CDR2 FQNEAQ. The CDR3 runs to 17 residues. V was trimmed by 5 bases and J by 0 bases, leaving 14 bases between them. The CDR3 nucleotides read TGTGCCAGCAGCACGGGACGGACCAACTCTGGGGCCAACGTCCTGACTTTC. Its protein is CASSTGRTNSGANVLTF.